These 25 T cell receptor beta chains were all obtained from the same sample, sequenced in a study of blood T cell repertoires in COVID-19. Sequencing used immunoSEQ multiplex PCR; TCRdb keeps in-frame clones, though not all of them. Here the sample spans more than 250,000 clones, 70% to 90% being singletons. The specimen sequenced was peripheral blood. The receptor set was obtained from a woman between 50 and 59 years old with COVID-19, enrolled during active disease.

This sequence joins TRBV14 and TRBJ1-6, with 7 bases identical to TRBD1. Trimming took 4 bases from V and 6 from J; bases not matched to a gene: 3. The CDR3 consists of 14 residues. Germline V lookup: CDR1 SGHDN, CDR2 FVKESK. The CDR3 bases are TGTGCCAGCAGCCGGGACAGAAGTAATTCACCCCTCCACTTT. Translated, it gives CASSRDRSNSPLHF.

The V and J genes are TRBV27 and TRBJ2-1; D perhaps matches TRBD1 (5 bases). The V end lost 2 bases, the J end lost 5 bases, and 22 bases lay between the germline ends. Germline-derived CDR1 and CDR2 are MNHEY and SMNVEV (reference sequence). The CDR3 consists of 18 residues. CDR3 sequence reads: CASSLTYIDSFPDNEQFF. The CDR3 DNA sequence: TGTGCCAGCAGTTTAACCTATATTGACAGTTTCCCTGACAATGAGCAGTTCTTC.

This chain uses TRBV23-1 with TRBJ2-6; 7 bases agree with TRBD1. TRBV23-1 falls under the ORF class, with uncertain function. V lost 6 bases to trimming and J lost 4 bases; unmatched junction nucleotides: 24. The CDR3 runs 21 residues. The CDR3 here is CASRLQGPQGSTGPGANVLTF. Here the CDR3 DNA reads TGCGCCAGCAGATTACAGGGGCCCCAGGGCTCCACAGGCCCCGGGGCCAACGTCCTGACTTTC.

Only one count was recorded for this clone. This CDR3 is CASRGDRGLSQTQYF. The CDR3 DNA is TGTGCCAGCAGAGGGGACAGGGGTTTGTCGCAGACCCAGTACTTC. The J gene is TRBJ2-5, the V gene TRBV2; 10 bases match TRBD1. The junction had 10 bases not matched to a gene; V was cut back by 6 bases and J by 6 bases. Germline V CDR1 and CDR2: SNHLY, FYNNEI. This CDR3 is built from 15 residues. The entire variable domain, with the rest obtained from reference TRBV2 and TRBJ2-5, is as follows: EPEVTQTPSHQVTQMGQEVILRCVPISNHLYFYWYRQILGQKVEFLVSFYNNEISEKSEIFDDQFSVERPDGSNFTLKIRSTKLEDSAMYFCASRGDRGLSQTQYFGPGTRLLVL.

This chain links TRBV30 with TRBJ1-4, with D uncertain. Germline assignment: CDR1 GTSNPN and CDR2 SVGIG (reference sequence). The ends were cut back, 4 bases at V and 1 base at J, with 7 bases in the middle. CDR3 length equals 13 residues. CDR3 loop: CAWNRRTNEKLFF. As DNA, the CDR3 is TGTGCCTGGAATCGGAGAACTAATGAAAAACTGTTTTTT.

This chain connects TRBV6-5 to TRBJ2-1; the match to TRBD2 covers 7 bases. CDR3 length equals 15 residues. The germline gives CDR1 MNHEY, CDR2 SVGAGI. J gave up 3 bases and V 7 bases, and 9 bases lay outside the gene matches. The CDR3 sequence is CASKELSGYYNEQFF. The CDR3 DNA is TGTGCCAGCAAGGAACTTAGCGGGTACTACAATGAGCAGTTCTTC.

The chain uses TRBV10-3 and TRBJ1-2; no reliable D call. Deletions cut 11 bases from V and 1 base from J, with 14 bases between. From germline, CDR1 is ENHRY and CDR2 SYGVKD. The CDR3 totals 13 residues. The CDR3 DNA reads TGTGCCGCGAGCGACGGATTTAACTATGGCTACACCTTC. Its translation: CAASDGFNYGYTF.

The chain combines TRBV24-1 with TRBJ1-5; D is unclear. There are 14 residues in the CDR3. V dropped 5 bases and J dropped 5 bases, with 12 bases sitting between them. The V gene's germline CDR1 is KGHDR and CDR2 SFDVKD. Here the CDR3 reads CATSVETEHQPQHF. In nucleotides, the CDR3 is TGTGCCACCAGTGTAGAGACGGAGCATCAGCCCCAGCATTTT.

V gene TRBV14 combines with J gene TRBJ2-1, with 7 positions matching TRBD1. Germline V gene data show CDR1 as SGHDN and CDR2 as FVKESK. The CDR3 consists of 15 residues. The ends lost 2 bases at V and 9 bases at J; junction bases unmatched: 10. Here the CDR3 reads CASSQQQGPEGEQFF. The CDR3 nucleotides read TGTGCCAGCAGCCAACAACAGGGGCCTGAGGGTGAGCAGTTCTTC.

J is TRBJ2-3 and V is TRBV5-1; D not certain. This CDR3 has 12 residues. Germline CDR1 and CDR2: SGHRS and YFSETQ. Trimming shortened V by 5 bases and J by 2 bases, and 6 bases separated the two germline ends. CDR3 coding DNA: TGCGCCAGCAGTGAGCCCACAGATACGCAGTATTTT. Its protein is CASSEPTDTQYF.

V is TRBV6-2 or TRBV6-3 and J is TRBJ2-7, with TRBD2 matching 8 bases. CDR1 is MNHEY and CDR2 is SVGEGT in the germline V gene. This CDR3 has 14 residues. The junction had 4 bases not matched to a gene; V was cut back by 6 bases and J by 0 bases. CDR3: CASSKSGSSYEQYF. The CDR3 DNA follows: TGTGCCAGCAGCAAGAGCGGGAGCTCCTACGAGCAGTACTTC.

This sequence joins TRBV30 and TRBJ2-1; D gene ambiguous. Germline CDR1 is GTSNPN and CDR2 is SVGIG (reference sequence). Trimming stripped 1 base from V and 3 bases from J, with 4 bases between. The length of the CDR3 is 12 residues. The CDR3 protein is CAWSGVYNEQFF. The CDR3 nucleotides are TGTGCCTGGAGTGGAGTCTACAATGAGCAGTTCTTC.

The chain couples TRBV5-1 to TRBJ2-1; 9 nucleotides line up with TRBD1. The CDR3 has 14 residues. Germline-derived CDR1 and CDR2 are SGHRS and YFSETQ. Trimming removed 4 bases from V and 3 bases from J; junction bases left unmatched: 2. CDR3 amino acids: CASSEGQGYNEQFF. DNA for the CDR3: TGCGCCAGCAGCGAGGGACAGGGCTACAATGAGCAGTTCTTC.

The rearrangement uses TRBV9 and TRBJ1-2; tentatively, D is TRBD1 (5 bases). Germline assignment: CDR1 SGDLS and CDR2 YYNGEE. Trimming took off 4 bases at V and 3 bases at J, with 10 bases between the two ends. This CDR3 contains 13 residues. The CDR3 nucleotides are TGTGCCAGCAGCCTCGGACAAGACTATGGCTACACCTTC. Translation: CASSLGQDYGYTF.

This sequence joins TRBV5-1 and TRBJ2-1; the match to TRBD2 covers 10 bases. Germline V gene sequence: CDR1 SGHRS, CDR2 YFSETQ. V dropped 2 bases and J dropped 4; count of bases not matched to a gene: 3. The CDR3 is 15 amino acids. The CDR3 DNA reads as TGCGCCAGCAGCTTCACTAGCGGGGCTTACAATGAGCAGTTCTTC. Protein product: CASSFTSGAYNEQFF.

The chain is built from TRBV19 and TRBJ2-7; TRBD2 matches at 8 bases. The CDR3 is made up of 15 amino acids. V shed 4 bases, J shed 2 bases, and the junction held 7 bases outside the gene matches. CDR1 and CDR2 from the germline V gene are LNHDA and SQIVND (reference sequence). The CDR3 here is CASSKAGEGAYEQYF. CDR3 sequence (DNA): TGTGCCAGTAGTAAAGCGGGAGAAGGCGCCTACGAGCAGTACTTC. The variable domain in full, completed from reference TRBV19 and TRBJ2-7, reads DGGITQSPKYLFRKEGQNVTLSCEQNLNHDAMYWYRQDPGQGLRLIYYSQIVNDFQKGDIAEGYSVSREKKESFPLTVTSAQKNPTAFYLCASSKAGEGAYEQYFGPGTRLTVT.

The J gene is TRBJ2-1, the V gene TRBV15, with 7 nucleotides matching TRBD2. The CDR3 has 16 amino acids. CDR1 and CDR2 from the germline V gene are LNHNV and YYDKDF (reference sequence). Trimming cost V 0 bases and J 9 bases; bases outside gene matches: 11. The CDR3 reads CATSRDVAGALSEQFF. In nucleotides, the CDR3 is TGTGCCACCAGCAGAGATGTTGCGGGAGCGTTGAGTGAGCAGTTCTTC.

V is TRBV5-4 and J is TRBJ2-3; 8 positions agree with TRBD2. CDR1 is SGHNT and CDR2 is YYREEE in the germline V gene (reference sequence). The V gene end was trimmed by 4 bases and the J gene end by 3 bases; junction bases not matched to a gene: 4. The CDR3 covers 14 residues. Here the CDR3 reads CASSRGRNTDTQYF. The CDR3, as DNA: TGTGCCAGCAGCCGCGGGAGGAATACAGATACGCAGTATTTT.

The chain links TRBV7-2 to TRBJ2-7; 8 bases are a match to TRBD1. CDR3 size: 16 residues. Germline assignment: CDR1 SGHTA and CDR2 FQGNSA. J was trimmed by 3 bases and V by 1 base; bases with no gene match: 8. The CDR3 here is CASSLGSTGQGYEQYF. In DNA form, the CDR3 reads TGTGCCAGCAGCTTAGGTTCGACAGGACAGGGCTACGAGCAGTACTTC.

The chain has TRBV3-1 (or the pseudogene TRBV3-2) and TRBJ2-5; TRBD2 aligns across 7 bases. The CDR3 totals 16 residues. CDR1 is LGHDT and CDR2 is YNNKEL in the germline V gene (reference sequence). V gave up 7 bases and J gave up 5 bases; unmatched junction bases: 16. Here the CDR3 DNA reads TGTGCCAGCACCCCGGGGGGAGCGGGTCGTCAGGAGACCCAGTACTTC. Translating it yields CASTPGGAGRQETQYF.

The CDR3 region has the DNA TGCGCCAGCATACTCGGACTAGCGGGAGGGAACACCGGGGAGCTGTTTTTT. Protein product: CASILGLAGGNTGELFF. This chain uses TRBV5-1 with TRBJ2-2, with 14 positions matching TRBD2. The CDR3 length is 17 residues. Germline V gene sequence: CDR1 SGHRS, CDR2 YFSETQ. Trimming at V came to 6 bases and at J to 1 base, leaving 5 bases not matched to a gene.

The J gene is TRBJ1-1, the V gene TRBV6-5; no firm D call. This CDR3 comprises 13 residues. Trimming pared 3 bases from V and 3 bases from J, leaving 8 bases between. Germline CDR1 and CDR2: MNHEY and SVGAGI. The CDR3 DNA follows: TGTGCCAGCAGTTATAATCGAGACACTGAAGCTTTCTTT. This encodes CASSYNRDTEAFF.

The V gene is TRBV14, the J gene TRBJ2-3, with 12 bases lining up with TRBD2. V was clipped by 0 bases and J by 4 bases; unmatched bases: 2. Germline-derived CDR1 and CDR2 are SGHDN and FVKESK. The CDR3 contains 16 residues. Here the CDR3 DNA reads TGTGCCAGCAGCCAAGATAGACTAGCGGGAGCAGATACGCAGTATTTT. Protein sequence: CASSQDRLAGADTQYF.

The V and J genes are TRBV7-2 and TRBJ2-1, with a possible D match to TRBD2 (5 bases). Germline V gene sequence: CDR1 SGHTA, CDR2 FQGNSA. V was cut by 4 bases and J by 1 base, with 11 bases left in between. CDR3 length: 15 residues. For the CDR3, the DNA is TGTGCCAGCAGCTACCGCCAGCGGTCCTACAATGAGCAGTTCTTC. Its translation: CASSYRQRSYNEQFF. Based on the CDR3 plus reference TRBV7-2 and TRBJ2-1, the full variable domain is GAGVSQSPSNKVTEKGKDVELRCDPISGHTALYWYRQSLGQGLEFLIYFQGNSAPDKSGLPSDRFSAERTGGSVSTLTIQRTQQEDSAVYLCASSYRQRSYNEQFFGPGTRLTVL.

This clone was observed once. This rearrangement joins TRBV19 to TRBJ2-1; tentative D call: TRBD1 (5 bases). The CDR3 contains 15 residues. Trimming took 7 bases from V and 5 from J, leaving 18 bases between them. Germline lookup yields CDR1 LNHDA and CDR2 SQIVND (reference sequence). The CDR3 nucleotides read TGTGCCAGTAATGTACAGGTCCTAACTGACAATGAGCAGTTCTTC. It is translated as CASNVQVLTDNEQFF.